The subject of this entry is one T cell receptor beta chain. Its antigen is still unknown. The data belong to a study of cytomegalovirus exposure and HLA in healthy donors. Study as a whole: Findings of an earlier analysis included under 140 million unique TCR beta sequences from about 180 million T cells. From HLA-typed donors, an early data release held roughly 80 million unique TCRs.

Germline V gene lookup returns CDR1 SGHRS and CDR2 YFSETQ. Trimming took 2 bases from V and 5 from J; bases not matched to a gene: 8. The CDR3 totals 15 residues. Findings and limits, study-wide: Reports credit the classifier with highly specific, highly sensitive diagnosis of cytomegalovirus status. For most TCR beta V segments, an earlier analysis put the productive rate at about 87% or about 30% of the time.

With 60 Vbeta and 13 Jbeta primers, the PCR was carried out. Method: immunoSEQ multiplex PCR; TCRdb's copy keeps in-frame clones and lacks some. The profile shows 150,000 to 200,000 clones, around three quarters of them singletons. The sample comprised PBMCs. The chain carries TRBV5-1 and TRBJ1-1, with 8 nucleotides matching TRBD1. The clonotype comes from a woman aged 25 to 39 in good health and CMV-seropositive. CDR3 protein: CASSFSGQGSTEAFF. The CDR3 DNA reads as TGCGCCAGCAGCTTCAGTGGACAGGGAAGTACTGAAGCTTTCTTT.